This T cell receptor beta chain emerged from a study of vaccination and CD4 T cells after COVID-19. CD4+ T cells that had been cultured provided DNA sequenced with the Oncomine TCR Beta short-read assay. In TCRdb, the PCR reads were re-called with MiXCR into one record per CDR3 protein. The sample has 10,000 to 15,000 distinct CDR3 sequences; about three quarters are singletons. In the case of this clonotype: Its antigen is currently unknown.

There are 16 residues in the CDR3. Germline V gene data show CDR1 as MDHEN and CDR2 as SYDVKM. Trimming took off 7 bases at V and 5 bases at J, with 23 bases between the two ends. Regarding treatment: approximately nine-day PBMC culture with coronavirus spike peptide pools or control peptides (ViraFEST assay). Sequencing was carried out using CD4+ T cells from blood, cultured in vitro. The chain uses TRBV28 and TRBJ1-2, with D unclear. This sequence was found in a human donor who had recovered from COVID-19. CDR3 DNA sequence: TGTGCCAGCATCGCCCAGCCAGGTCTCTTAGGGTATGGCTACACCTTC. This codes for CASIAQPGLLGYGYTF.